This T cell receptor (beta chain) was sequenced during a study of identical twins. This clonotype showed up just a few times. With template switching, a universal primer site was added, and the cDNA carried unique molecular identifiers. TCRdb redid the calling of the 5' RACE reads with MiXCR, one entry per CDR3 protein. The table lists approximately 530,000 distinct CDR3 sequences, approximately 20% of them singletons. The V gene lost 6 bases and the J gene lost 3 bases, with 15 bases spanning the gap. CDR1 is ENHRY, CDR2 SYGVKD, per germline. The CDR3 extends over 15 amino acids. This sample was also put to use in a study of yellow fever vaccine responses in identical twins.

The sample taken for sequencing was CD4+ T cells sorted from blood. The receptor's source is a woman younger than 35 in good health. The gene calls are TRBV10-3 and TRBJ2-1; possibly TRBD2 for D (5 bases). For the CDR3, the DNA is TGTGCCATCAGGGGGAGCGGCCGAAGCTACAATGAGCAGTTCTTC. Translation gives CAIRGSGRSYNEQFF.